Sequencing of this T cell receptor beta chain was carried out in a study of blood T cell repertoires in COVID-19. Overall study: Samples taken during acute and convalescent COVID-19 were collected in the United States, Italy and Spain.

Those who participated ranged in age from roughly 18 to 100 years and resided in about two dozen US areas. Study processing details: From reference gene primer amplification, estimates of nucleated cell counts were derived. The method was immunoSEQ multiplex PCR; TCRdb's version includes in-frame clones alone and lacks a portion of them. The DNA was the basis for D and trimming; V, J and clone size are from that table. The sample includes about 210,000 clones, around 84% of them seen just once. CDR3 size: 17 residues. Germline CDR1 and CDR2: SGHRS and YFSETQ. Trimming cost V 4 bases and J 3 bases, with 20 bases left between them.

The sequencing input was PBMCs or T cells enriched from blood (not recorded which). The TCR originated in a man aged 25-40 years with acute COVID-19. The rearrangement links TRBV5-1 to TRBJ2-1; weak D call: TRBD2 (6 bases). CDR3 coding DNA: TGCGCCAGCAGCGAAGACTTGCCGGGACTCAGCTACAATGAGCAGTTCTTC. Translated: CASSEDLPGLSYNEQFF.